The present TCR beta chain was sequenced within a study of blood T cell repertoires in COVID-19. Across the whole study: COVID-19 samples from acute and convalescent phases originated in the United States, Italy and Spain.

Germline CDR1 and CDR2: SGHTA and FQGTGA. The CDR3 sequence is 19 residues long. The trim removed 2 bases at V and 7 bases at J, leaving 21 bases unmatched. In the authors' workflow: Nucleated cell number was recorded as an estimate derived from reference gene primer amplification. Generated by immunoSEQ multiplex PCR, the TCRdb table keeps only in-frame clones and is missing some. V, J and clone size derive from that table, while D and trimming were established from the DNA sequence. In the table there are about 150,000 clones, about 80% of which are singletons. The sequence derives from a man in his fifties or sixties with acute or convalescent COVID-19. Material for sequencing was peripheral blood. The chain carries TRBV7-3 and TRBJ1-2; TRBD1 agrees at 8 bases. CDR3 sequence reads: CASSLPQSSGGHFFGGYTF. The DNA for the CDR3 is TGTGCCAGCAGCTTACCCCAATCGTCAGGGGGCCATTTTTTTGGTGGCTACACCTTC.